The clone carrying this T cell receptor beta chain was observed at least ten times. The antigen is unknown. Relying on iRepertoire HTBI primers and Arm-PCR of CDR3 regions, the team built TCR beta libraries. TCRdb recomputed calls from the multiplex PCR reads with MiXCR, one row per CDR3 protein. The table has 500,000 or so distinct CDR3 sequences, 11% to 15% seen once. The data were obtained in a study of regulatory T cells in long-lasting Graves disease. At the level of the study: Antithyroid drugs had been given to newly diagnosed Graves' patients for under 3 months.

Study-level findings and limits: Patients whose Graves' disease persisted exhibited lower TCR diversity than those newly diagnosed. Persistent patients had a count of shared public clonotypes (approximately 2,800) that exceeded that of new patients (around 910).

As for time point: newly diagnosed GD, antithyroid drugs for less than 3 months. With RNA extracted from PBMCs as input, the TCR library was made. The patients included were those that came from an endocrinology department in Xi'an, China. This CDR3 is 13 amino acids long. Trimming cost V 1 base and J 10 bases, with 12 bases left between them. The germline V gene has CDR1 LGHDT and CDR2 YNNKEL (reference sequence). The same data also contributed to another study, on T cells in Graves' hyperthyroidism and ophthalmopathy.

This receptor was taken from a woman in her 50s with Graves disease. The material sequenced was peripheral blood mononuclear cells (PBMCs), taken at new diagnosis, from a patient treated with antithyroid drugs. V and J are TRBV3-1 and TRBJ2-3; possible D gene TRBD2, 6 bases. The CDR3 DNA reads TGTGCCAGCAGCCAAGTCGAGACTAGTCCGCAGTATTTT. Its protein is CASSQVETSPQYF.